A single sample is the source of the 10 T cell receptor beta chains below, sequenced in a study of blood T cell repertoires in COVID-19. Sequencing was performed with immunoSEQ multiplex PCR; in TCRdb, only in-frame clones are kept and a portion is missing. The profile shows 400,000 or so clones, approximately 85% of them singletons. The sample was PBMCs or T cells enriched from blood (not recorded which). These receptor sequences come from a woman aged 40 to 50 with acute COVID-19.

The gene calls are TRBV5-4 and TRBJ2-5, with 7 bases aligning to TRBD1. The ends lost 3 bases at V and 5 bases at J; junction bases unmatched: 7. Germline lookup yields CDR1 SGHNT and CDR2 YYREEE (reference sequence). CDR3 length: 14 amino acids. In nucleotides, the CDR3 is TGTGCCAGCAGCTCCAGACAGGGCGGCGAGACCCAGTACTTC. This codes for CASSSRQGGETQYF.

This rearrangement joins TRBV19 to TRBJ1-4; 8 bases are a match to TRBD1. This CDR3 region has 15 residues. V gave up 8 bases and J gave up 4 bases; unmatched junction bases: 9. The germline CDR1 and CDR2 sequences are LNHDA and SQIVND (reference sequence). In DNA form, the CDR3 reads TGTGCCAGTCAGGACAGGGCGAATTATAATGAAAAACTGTTTTTT. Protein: CASQDRANYNEKLFF. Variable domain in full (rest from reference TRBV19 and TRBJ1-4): DGGITQSPKYLFRKEGQNVTLSCEQNLNHDAMYWYRQDPGQGLRLIYYSQIVNDFQKGDIAEGYSVSREKKESFPLTVTSAQKNPTAFYLCASQDRANYNEKLFFGSGTQLSVL.

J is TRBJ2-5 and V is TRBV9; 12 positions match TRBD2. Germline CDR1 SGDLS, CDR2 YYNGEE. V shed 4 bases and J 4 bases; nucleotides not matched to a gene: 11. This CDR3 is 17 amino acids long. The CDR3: CASSPTPLTSGGETQYF. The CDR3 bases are TGTGCCAGCAGCCCCACTCCCCTGACTAGCGGGGGAGAGACCCAGTACTTC.

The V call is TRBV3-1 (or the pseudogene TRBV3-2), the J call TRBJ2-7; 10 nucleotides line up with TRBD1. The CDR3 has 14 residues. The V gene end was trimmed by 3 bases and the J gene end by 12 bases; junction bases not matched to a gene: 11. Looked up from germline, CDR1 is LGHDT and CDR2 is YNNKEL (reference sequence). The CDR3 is CASSHGTGALKRYF. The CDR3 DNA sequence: TGTGCCAGCAGCCACGGGACAGGGGCCCTAAAGCGGTACTTC.

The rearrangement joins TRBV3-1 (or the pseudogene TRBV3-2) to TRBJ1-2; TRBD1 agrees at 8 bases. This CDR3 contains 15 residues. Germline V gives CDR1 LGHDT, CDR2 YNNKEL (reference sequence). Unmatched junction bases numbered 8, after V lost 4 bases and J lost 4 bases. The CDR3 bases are TGTGCCAGCAGCCTAGGACAGGGAGGTATCTATGGCTACACCTTC. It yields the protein CASSLGQGGIYGYTF.

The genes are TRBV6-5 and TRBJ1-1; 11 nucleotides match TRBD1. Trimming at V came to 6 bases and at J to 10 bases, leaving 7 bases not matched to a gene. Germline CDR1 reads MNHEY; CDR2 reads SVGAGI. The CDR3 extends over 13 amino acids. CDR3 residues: CASSSGTGGVAFF. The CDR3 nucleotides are TGTGCCAGCAGCTCCGGGACAGGGGGGGTAGCTTTCTTT.

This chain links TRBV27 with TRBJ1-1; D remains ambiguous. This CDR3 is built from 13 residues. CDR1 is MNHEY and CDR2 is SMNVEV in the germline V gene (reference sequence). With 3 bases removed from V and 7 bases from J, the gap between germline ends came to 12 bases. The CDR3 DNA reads TGTGCCAGCAGTTTTTTCTCGGAGGGTGAAGCTTTCTTT. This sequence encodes CASSFFSEGEAFF.

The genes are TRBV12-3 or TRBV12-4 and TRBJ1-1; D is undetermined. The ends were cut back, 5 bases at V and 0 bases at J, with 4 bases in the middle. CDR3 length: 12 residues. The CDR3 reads CASSPMNTEAFF. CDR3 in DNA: TGTGCCAGCAGTCCCATGAACACTGAAGCTTTCTTT.

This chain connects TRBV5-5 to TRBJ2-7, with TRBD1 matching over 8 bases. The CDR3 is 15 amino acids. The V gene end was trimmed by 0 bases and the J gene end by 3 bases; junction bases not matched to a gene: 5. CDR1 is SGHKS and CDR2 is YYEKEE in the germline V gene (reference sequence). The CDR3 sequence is CASSLEDRVFYEQYF. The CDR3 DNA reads TGTGCCAGCAGCTTGGAGGACAGGGTGTTCTACGAGCAGTACTTC.

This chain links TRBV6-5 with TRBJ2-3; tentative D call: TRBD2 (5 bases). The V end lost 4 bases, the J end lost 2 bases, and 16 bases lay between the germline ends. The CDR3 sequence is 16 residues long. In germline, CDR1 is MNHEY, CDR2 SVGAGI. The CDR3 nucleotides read TGTGCCAGCAGTTGGTCTGCAATAGGACTCACAGATACGCAGTATTTT. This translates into CASSWSAIGLTDTQYF.